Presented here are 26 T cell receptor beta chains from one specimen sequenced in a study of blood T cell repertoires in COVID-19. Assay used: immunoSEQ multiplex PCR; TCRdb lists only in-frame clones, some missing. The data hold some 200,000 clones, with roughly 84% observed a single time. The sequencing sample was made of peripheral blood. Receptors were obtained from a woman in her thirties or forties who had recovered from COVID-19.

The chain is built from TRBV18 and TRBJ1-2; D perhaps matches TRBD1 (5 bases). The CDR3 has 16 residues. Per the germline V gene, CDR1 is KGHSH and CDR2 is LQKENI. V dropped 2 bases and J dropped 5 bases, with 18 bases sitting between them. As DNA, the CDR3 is TGTGCCAGCTCACCAAGCGAGGCCCTCGGGGGGTATGGCTACACCTTC. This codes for CASSPSEALGGYGYTF. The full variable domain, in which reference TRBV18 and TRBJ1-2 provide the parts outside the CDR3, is NAGVMQNPRHLVRRRGQEARLRCSPMKGHSHVYWYRQLPEEGLKFMVYLQKENIIDESGMPKERFSAEFPKEGPSILRIQQVVRGDSAAYFCASSPSEALGGYGYTFGSGTRLTVV.

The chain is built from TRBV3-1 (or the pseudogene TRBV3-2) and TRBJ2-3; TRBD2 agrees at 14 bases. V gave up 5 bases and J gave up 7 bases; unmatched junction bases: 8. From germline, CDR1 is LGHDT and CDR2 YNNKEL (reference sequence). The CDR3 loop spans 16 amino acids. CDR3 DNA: TGTGCCAGCAGCGCAACGACTAGCGGGGGGGCAAATACGCAGTATTTT. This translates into CASSATTSGGANTQYF.

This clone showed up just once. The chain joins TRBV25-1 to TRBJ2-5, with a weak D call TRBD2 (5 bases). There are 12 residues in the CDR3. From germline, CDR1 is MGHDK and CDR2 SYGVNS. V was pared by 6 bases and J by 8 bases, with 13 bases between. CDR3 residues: CASRDSSATQYF. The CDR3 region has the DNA TGTGCCAGCAGGGACTCGTCGGCTACCCAGTACTTC. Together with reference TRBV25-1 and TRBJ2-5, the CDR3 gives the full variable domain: EADIYQTPRYLVIGTGKKITLECSQTMGHDKMYWYQQDPGMELHLIHYSYGVNSTEKGDLSSESTVSRIRTEHFPLTLESARPSHTSQYLCASRDSSATQYFGPGTRLLVL.

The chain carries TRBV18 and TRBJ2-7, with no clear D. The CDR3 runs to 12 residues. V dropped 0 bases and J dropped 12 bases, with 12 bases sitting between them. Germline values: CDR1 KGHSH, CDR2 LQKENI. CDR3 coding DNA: TGTGCCAGCTCACCACCTATCCCCAAGCTGTACTTC. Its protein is CASSPPIPKLYF.

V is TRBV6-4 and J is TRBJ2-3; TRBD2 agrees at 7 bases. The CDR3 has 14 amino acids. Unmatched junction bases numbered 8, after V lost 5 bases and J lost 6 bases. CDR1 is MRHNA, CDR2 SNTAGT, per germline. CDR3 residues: CASSFSSGADTQYF. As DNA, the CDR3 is TGTGCCAGCAGTTTCTCCAGCGGGGCGGATACGCAGTATTTT.

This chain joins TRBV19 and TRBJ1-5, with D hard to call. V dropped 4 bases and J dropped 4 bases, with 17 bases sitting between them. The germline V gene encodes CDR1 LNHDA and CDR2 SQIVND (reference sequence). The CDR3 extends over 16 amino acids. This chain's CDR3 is CASSTPSGGSNQPQHF. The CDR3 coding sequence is TGTGCCAGTAGTACCCCGTCGGGAGGTTCGAATCAGCCCCAGCATTTT.

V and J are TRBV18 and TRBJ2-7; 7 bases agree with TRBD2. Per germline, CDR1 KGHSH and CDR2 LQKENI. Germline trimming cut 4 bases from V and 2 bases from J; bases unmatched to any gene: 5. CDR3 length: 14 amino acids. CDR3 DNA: TGTGCCAGCTCACAGGGGAGGGAGACCTACGAGCAGTACTTC. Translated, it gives CASSQGRETYEQYF.

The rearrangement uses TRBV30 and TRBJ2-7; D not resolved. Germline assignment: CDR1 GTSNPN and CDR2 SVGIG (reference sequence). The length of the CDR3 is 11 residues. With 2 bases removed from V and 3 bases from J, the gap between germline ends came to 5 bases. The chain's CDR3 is CAWSQHYEQYF. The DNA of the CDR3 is TGTGCCTGGAGTCAACACTACGAGCAGTACTTC.

CDR3 residues: CASSVTELNTEAFF. In DNA, the CDR3 is TGTGCCAGCAGCGTAACCGAGTTGAACACTGAAGCTTTCTTT. This chain joins TRBV9 and TRBJ1-1; D is unresolved. CDR3 length: 14 residues. The V and J ends lost 1 base and 0 bases respectively, with 7 bases between them. CDR1 and CDR2 from the germline V gene are SGDLS and YYNGEE.

The CDR3 sequence is CASSVAGGTGYEQYF. CDR3 bases: TGTGCCAGCAGCGTAGCAGGGGGGACAGGGTACGAGCAGTACTTC. This chain joins TRBV9 and TRBJ2-7; 9 bases agree with TRBD1. Germline lookup yields CDR1 SGDLS and CDR2 YYNGEE. This CDR3 comprises 15 residues. Trimming at V came to 0 bases and at J to 4 bases, leaving 5 bases not matched to a gene.

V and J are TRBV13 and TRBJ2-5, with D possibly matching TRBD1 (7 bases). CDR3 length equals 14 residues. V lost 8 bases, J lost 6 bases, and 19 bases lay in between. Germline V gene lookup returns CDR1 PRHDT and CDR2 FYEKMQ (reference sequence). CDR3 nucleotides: TGTGCCAGCCGTCTCGGAGGGGGCGAGAAGACCCAGTACTTC. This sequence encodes CASRLGGGEKTQYF. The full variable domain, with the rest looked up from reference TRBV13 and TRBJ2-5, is AAGVIQSPRHLIKEKRETATLKCYPIPRHDTVYWYQQGPGQDPQFLISFYEKMQSDKGSIPDRFSAQQFSDYHSELNMSSLELGDSALYFCASRLGGGEKTQYFGPGTRLLVL.

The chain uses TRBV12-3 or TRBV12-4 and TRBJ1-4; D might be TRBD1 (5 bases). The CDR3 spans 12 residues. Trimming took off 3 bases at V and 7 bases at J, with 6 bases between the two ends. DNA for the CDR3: TGTGCCAGCAGTTTGGGGGGTGAAAAACTGTTTTTT. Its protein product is CASSLGGEKLFF.

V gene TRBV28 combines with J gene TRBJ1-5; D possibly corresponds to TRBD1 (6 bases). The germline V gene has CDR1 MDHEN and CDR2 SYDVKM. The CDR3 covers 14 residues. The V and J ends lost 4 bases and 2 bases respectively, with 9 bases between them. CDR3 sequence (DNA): TGTGCCAGCAGTTCAGGGGTTGGCAATCAGCCCCAGCATTTT. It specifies CASSSGVGNQPQHF.

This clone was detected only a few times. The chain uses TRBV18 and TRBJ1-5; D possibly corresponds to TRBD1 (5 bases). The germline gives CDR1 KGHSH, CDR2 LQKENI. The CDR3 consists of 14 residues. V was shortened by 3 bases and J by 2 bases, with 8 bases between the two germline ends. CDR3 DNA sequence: TGTGCCAGCTCACCCCTCAGGGGCAATCAGCCCCAGCATTTT. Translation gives CASSPLRGNQPQHF.

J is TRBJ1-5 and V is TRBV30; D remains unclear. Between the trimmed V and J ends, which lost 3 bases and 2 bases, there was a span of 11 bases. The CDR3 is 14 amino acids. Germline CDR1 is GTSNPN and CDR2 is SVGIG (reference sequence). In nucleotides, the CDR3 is TGTGCCTGGAGATCCAGCGGAGGCAATCAGCCCCAGCATTTT. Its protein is CAWRSSGGNQPQHF.

CDR3: CASSPSSYLYNEQFF. CDR3 in DNA: TGCGCCAGCAGCCCATCTAGCTACCTATACAATGAGCAGTTCTTC. J is TRBJ2-1 and V is TRBV4-3; D is perhaps TRBD2 (5 bases). V was trimmed by 4 bases and J by 4 bases, leaving 14 bases between them. The CDR3 spans 15 residues. The germline V gene has CDR1 LGHNA and CDR2 YSLEER.

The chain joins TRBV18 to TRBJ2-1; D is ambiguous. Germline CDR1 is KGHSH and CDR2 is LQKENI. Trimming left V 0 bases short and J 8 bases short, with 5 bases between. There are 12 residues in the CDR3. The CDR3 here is CASSPPSDEQFF. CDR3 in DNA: TGTGCCAGCTCACCACCGTCCGATGAGCAGTTCTTC.

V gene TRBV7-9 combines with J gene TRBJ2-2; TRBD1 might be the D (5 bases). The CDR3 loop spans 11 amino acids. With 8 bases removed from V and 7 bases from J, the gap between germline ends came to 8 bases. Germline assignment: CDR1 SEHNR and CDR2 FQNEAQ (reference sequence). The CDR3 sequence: CASFDSGELFF. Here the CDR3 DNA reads TGTGCCAGCTTCGACAGCGGGGAGCTGTTTTTT.

The CDR3 sequence: CASSLTGGYGYTF. The CDR3 DNA reads TGTGCCAGCAGCCTAACAGGGGGCTATGGCTACACCTTC. The chain links TRBV6-6 to TRBJ1-2; 8 nucleotides agree with TRBD1. V lost 6 bases and J lost 4; bases outside the gene matches: 4. CDR3 length equals 13 residues. Germline V lookup: CDR1 MNHNY, CDR2 SVGAGI (reference sequence).

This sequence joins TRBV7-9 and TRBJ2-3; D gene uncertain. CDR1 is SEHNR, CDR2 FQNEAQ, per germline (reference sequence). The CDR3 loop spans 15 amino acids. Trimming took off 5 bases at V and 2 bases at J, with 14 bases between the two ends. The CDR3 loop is CASSQDTTNTDTQYF. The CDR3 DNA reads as TGTGCCAGCAGCCAAGATACTACTAACACAGATACGCAGTATTTT.

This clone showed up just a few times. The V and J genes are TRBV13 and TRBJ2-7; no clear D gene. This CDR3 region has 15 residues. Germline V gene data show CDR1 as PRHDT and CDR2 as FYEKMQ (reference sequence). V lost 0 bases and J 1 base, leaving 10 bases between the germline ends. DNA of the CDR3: TGTGCCAGCAGCTTAGGTCACACAAAGTCCTACGAGCAGTACTTC. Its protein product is CASSLGHTKSYEQYF.

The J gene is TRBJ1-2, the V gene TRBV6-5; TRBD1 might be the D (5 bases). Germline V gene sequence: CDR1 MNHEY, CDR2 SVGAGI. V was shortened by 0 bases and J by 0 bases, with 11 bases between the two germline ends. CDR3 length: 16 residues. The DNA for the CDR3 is TGTGCCAGCAGTTACTCTTGGGCAGGGCCTAACTATGGCTACACCTTC. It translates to CASSYSWAGPNYGYTF.

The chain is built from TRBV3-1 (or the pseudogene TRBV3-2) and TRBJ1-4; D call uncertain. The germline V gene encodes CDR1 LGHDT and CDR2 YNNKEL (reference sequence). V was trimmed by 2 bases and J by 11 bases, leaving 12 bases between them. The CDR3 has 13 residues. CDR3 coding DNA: TGTGCCAGCAGCCAATCTGGGTGGAGGAAACTGTTTTTT. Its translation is CASSQSGWRKLFF.

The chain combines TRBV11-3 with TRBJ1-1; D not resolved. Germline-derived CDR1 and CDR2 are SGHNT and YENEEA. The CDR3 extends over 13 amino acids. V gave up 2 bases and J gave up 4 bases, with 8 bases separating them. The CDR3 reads CASSLYGSTEAFF. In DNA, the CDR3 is TGTGCCAGCAGCTTATACGGTAGCACTGAAGCTTTCTTT.

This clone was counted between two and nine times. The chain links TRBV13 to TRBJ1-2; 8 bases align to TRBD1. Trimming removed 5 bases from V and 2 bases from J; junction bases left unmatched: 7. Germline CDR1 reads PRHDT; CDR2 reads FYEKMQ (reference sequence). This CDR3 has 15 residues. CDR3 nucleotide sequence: TGTGCCAGCAGCCTAAGGGACAGGATAAACTATGGCTACACCTTC. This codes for CASSLRDRINYGYTF. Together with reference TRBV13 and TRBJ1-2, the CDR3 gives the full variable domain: AAGVIQSPRHLIKEKRETATLKCYPIPRHDTVYWYQQGPGQDPQFLISFYEKMQSDKGSIPDRFSAQQFSDYHSELNMSSLELGDSALYFCASSLRDRINYGYTFGSGTRLTVV.

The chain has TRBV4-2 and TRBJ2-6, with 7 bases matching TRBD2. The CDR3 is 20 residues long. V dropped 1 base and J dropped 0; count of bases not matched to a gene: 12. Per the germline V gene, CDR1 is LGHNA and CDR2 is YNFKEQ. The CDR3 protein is CASSQVVGAGSISGANVLTF. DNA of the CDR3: TGTGCCAGCAGCCAAGTTGTCGGAGCGGGGTCGATCTCTGGGGCCAACGTCCTGACTTTC.